Below are 13 T cell receptor beta chains sequenced from a single sample in a study of T cell responses to AZD1222 COVID-19 vaccine. Assay used: immunoSEQ multiplex PCR; TCRdb lists only in-frame clones, some missing. This table has about 110,000 clones, roughly four fifths appearing once. Sequenced here: peripheral blood, sampled on day 0 of AZD1222 vaccination. The receptors were sampled from an adult in good health.

This clone was found once. The CDR3 here is CASSLPSGGQETQYF. The CDR3 bases are TGTGCCAGCAGTTTACCTAGCGGGGGCCAAGAGACCCAGTACTTC. V is TRBV28 and J is TRBJ2-5; 10 bases line up with TRBD2. This CDR3 comprises 15 residues. J was trimmed by 1 base and V by 2 bases; bases with no gene match: 1. The germline V gene encodes CDR1 MDHEN and CDR2 SYDVKM.

The chain has TRBV27 and TRBJ1-1; tentatively, D is TRBD1 (5 bases). The V gene's germline CDR1 is MNHEY and CDR2 SMNVEV (reference sequence). The CDR3 is 14 residues long. V was cut by 4 bases and J by 0 bases, with 9 bases left in between. The CDR3 DNA reads as TGTGCCAGCAGTTCCCGGACATTGAACACTGAAGCTTTCTTT. It codes for CASSSRTLNTEAFF.

This chain uses TRBV19 with TRBJ2-4, with TRBD2 matching 14 bases. The CDR3 runs 16 residues. The V and J ends lost 1 base and 6 bases, in that order; junction bases with no gene match: 2. In germline, CDR1 is LNHDA, CDR2 SQIVND (reference sequence). In DNA, the CDR3 is TGTGCCAGTAGTATAGGTGGGACTAGCGGGAGAAACATTCAGTACTTC. Its protein product is CASSIGGTSGRNIQYF.

In this sample, this clone turned up a few times. This chain's CDR3 is CASSFLLGAYNEQFF. The CDR3 coding sequence is TGTGCCAGCAGTTTTTTGCTAGGAGCTTACAATGAGCAGTTCTTC. V usage is TRBV28 and J usage is TRBJ2-1; no definite D call. The V end was cut by 3 bases, the J end by 4 bases, with 13 bases between. The CDR3 runs 15 residues. The germline CDR1 and CDR2 sequences are MDHEN and SYDVKM.

This clone appeared a single time. The chain has TRBV7-8 and TRBJ2-7; 11 bases are a match to TRBD1. The CDR3 spans 20 residues. The germline V gene has CDR1 SGHVS and CDR2 FQNEAQ. The V segment lost 5 bases and the J segment 3 bases; nucleotides outside the gene matches: 21. The CDR3 is CASSTTLDRGREEVGYEQYF. The CDR3 DNA reads as TGTGCCAGCAGCACCACCCTGGACAGGGGGCGTGAGGAGGTGGGCTACGAGCAGTACTTC.

The V call is TRBV9, the J call TRBJ2-7; 10 nucleotides agree with TRBD2. The CDR3 length is 15 residues. Trimming cost V 3 bases and J 4 bases; bases outside gene matches: 7. The V gene's germline CDR1 is SGDLS and CDR2 YYNGEE. The CDR3 reads CASSASSGGKYEQYF. DNA for the CDR3: TGTGCCAGCAGCGCGTCTAGCGGGGGTAAATACGAGCAGTACTTC.

The gene calls are TRBV10-1 and TRBJ2-5, with TRBD2 as a possible D gene (5 bases). The germline CDR1 and CDR2 sequences are WNHNN and SYGVQD (reference sequence). The ends were cut back, 5 bases at V and 4 bases at J, with 11 bases in the middle. The CDR3 spans 13 residues. This CDR3 is CASSFAAGETQYF. CDR3 DNA: TGCGCCAGCAGTTTTGCCGCGGGAGAGACCCAGTACTTC.

The sample holds one count of this clone. The chain has TRBV18 and TRBJ1-1, with 10 bases fitting TRBD1. CDR3 size: 15 residues. The germline V gene encodes CDR1 KGHSH and CDR2 LQKENI. V was pared by 3 bases and J by 1 base, with 2 bases of the junction left unmatched. The CDR3, as DNA: TGTGCCAGCTCACCCCGGACAGGGGGGAACACTGAAGCTTTCTTT. It yields the protein CASSPRTGGNTEAFF.

The gene calls are TRBV19 and TRBJ2-3; TRBD2 matches at 15 bases. The CDR3 spans 15 residues. The V segment lost 6 bases and the J segment 5 bases; nucleotides outside the gene matches: 3. Germline loops: CDR1 LNHDA, CDR2 SQIVND (reference sequence). The CDR3 spells CASRGLAGGEDTQYF. In DNA, the CDR3 is TGTGCCAGTAGGGGACTAGCGGGGGGTGAAGATACGCAGTATTTT. Full variable domain (missing parts from reference TRBV19 and TRBJ2-3): DGGITQSPKYLFRKEGQNVTLSCEQNLNHDAMYWYRQDPGQGLRLIYYSQIVNDFQKGDIAEGYSVSREKKESFPLTVTSAQKNPTAFYLCASRGLAGGEDTQYFGPGTRLTVL.

This chain joins TRBV14 and TRBJ1-6; D is perhaps TRBD1 (5 bases). Germline V gives CDR1 SGHDN, CDR2 FVKESK. There are 17 residues in the CDR3. V dropped 1 base and J dropped 0 bases, with 10 bases sitting between them. The CDR3 sequence is CASSQAQESSYNSPLHF. CDR3 nucleotides: TGTGCCAGCAGCCAAGCACAGGAGAGCTCCTATAATTCACCCCTCCACTTT.

This clone was observed a few times. J is TRBJ2-3 and V is TRBV3-1 (or the pseudogene TRBV3-2); 7 bases fit TRBD2. This CDR3 has 16 amino acids. Germline V gene data show CDR1 as LGHDT and CDR2 as YNNKEL (reference sequence). V lost 5 bases, J lost 0 bases, and 8 bases stayed unmatched. CDR3 coding DNA: TGTGCCAGCAGCTTTTCGGGGGGTGGAAGCACAGATACGCAGTATTTT. It specifies CASSFSGGGSTDTQYF.

This clone was counted only a few times. Other nucleotide sequences from this sample produce the same CDR3. V gene TRBV7-6 combines with J gene TRBJ2-3; 12 nucleotides align to TRBD2. This CDR3 contains 16 residues. Germline CDR1 and CDR2: SGHVS and FNYEAQ. V lost 5 bases and J lost 1; bases outside the gene matches: 4. The CDR3 sequence is CASSHRLAGGTDTQYF. The CDR3 DNA sequence: TGTGCCAGCAGCCACAGACTAGCGGGGGGCACAGATACGCAGTATTTT.

The chain recombines TRBV5-6 with TRBJ1-5; D uncertain. Between the trimmed V and J ends, which lost 1 base and 4 bases, there was a span of 12 bases. The length of the CDR3 is 15 residues. Germline loops: CDR1 SGHDT, CDR2 YYEEEE. CDR3 nucleotide sequence: TGTGCCAGCAGCTTGTGGCAGGTTACGAATCAGCCCCAGCATTTT. This codes for CASSLWQVTNQPQHF.